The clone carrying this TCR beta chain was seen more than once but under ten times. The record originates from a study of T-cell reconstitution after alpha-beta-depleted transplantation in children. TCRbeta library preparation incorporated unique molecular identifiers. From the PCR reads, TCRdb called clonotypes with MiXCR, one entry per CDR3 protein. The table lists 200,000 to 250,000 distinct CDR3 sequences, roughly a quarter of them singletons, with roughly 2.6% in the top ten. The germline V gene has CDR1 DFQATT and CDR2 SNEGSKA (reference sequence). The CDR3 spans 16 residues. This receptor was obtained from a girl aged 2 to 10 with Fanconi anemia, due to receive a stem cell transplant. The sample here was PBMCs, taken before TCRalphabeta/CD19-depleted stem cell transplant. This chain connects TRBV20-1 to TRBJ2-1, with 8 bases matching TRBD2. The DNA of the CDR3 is TGCAGACTAACGACCGGGGGGGCCTCCGGGCGCGATGAGCAGTTCTTC. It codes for CRLTTGGASGRDEQFF.